This T cell receptor beta chain appears in the sequencing data of a study of shared clonotypes between healthy human individuals. Overall study context: The study used three CD4 naive, three CD4 memory, two CD8 naive and one CD8 memory plate per donor. Study observations and caveats: When compared with the clonotypes that were shared by all four sorted-subset donors, the non-shared clonotypes turned out to have lower generation probabilities.

The data were produced by immunoSEQ multiplex PCR, yet TCRdb's version contains in-frame clones alone and is incomplete. Among 2,500,000 or so clones listed, roughly 93% were seen once. V dropped 0 bases and J dropped 0 bases, with 14 bases sitting between them. The V gene's germline CDR1 is SGHDT and CDR2 YYEEEE. This CDR3 is built from 17 residues. As for this clone: Its antigen is as yet unknown.

The V and J genes are TRBV5-6 and TRBJ2-3, with D tentatively TRBD1 (5 bases). The receptor's source is a young man in good health. Some clones in this sample may be carry-over from other donors' samples. The sample taken for sequencing was naive CD4+ T cells from PBMCs. Described subset: CD45RA+ positively selected. Here the CDR3 DNA reads TGTGCCAGCAGCTTGGTTAAGGGCGCAGGGAGCACAGATACGCAGTATTTT. Translated, it gives CASSLVKGAGSTDTQYF.